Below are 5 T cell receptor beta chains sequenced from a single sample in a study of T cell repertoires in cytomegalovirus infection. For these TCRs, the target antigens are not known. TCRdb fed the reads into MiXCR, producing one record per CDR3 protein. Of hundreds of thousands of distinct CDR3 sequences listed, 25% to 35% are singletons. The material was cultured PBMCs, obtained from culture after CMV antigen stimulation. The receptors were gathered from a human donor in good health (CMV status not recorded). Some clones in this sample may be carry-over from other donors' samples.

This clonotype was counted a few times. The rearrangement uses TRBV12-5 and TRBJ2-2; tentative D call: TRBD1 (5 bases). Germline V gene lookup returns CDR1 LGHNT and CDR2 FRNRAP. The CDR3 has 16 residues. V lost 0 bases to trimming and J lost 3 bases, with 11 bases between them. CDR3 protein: CASGLVDDRYTGELFF. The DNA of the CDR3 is TGTGCTAGTGGTTTGGTAGATGACAGATACACCGGGGAGCTGTTTTTT.

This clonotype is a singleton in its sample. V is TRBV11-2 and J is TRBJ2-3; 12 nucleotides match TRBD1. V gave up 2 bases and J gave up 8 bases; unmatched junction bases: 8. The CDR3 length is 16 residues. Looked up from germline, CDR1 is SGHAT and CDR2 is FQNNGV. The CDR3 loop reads CASSLWGQGARGTQYF. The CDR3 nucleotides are TGTGCCAGCAGCTTATGGGGACAGGGGGCGCGAGGTACGCAGTATTTT.

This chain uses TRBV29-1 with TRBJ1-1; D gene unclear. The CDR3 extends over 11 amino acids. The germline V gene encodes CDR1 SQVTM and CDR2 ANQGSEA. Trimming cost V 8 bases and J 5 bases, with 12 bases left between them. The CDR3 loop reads CSCSRETEAFF. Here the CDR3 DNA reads TGCAGCTGCTCGAGGGAAACTGAAGCTTTCTTT.

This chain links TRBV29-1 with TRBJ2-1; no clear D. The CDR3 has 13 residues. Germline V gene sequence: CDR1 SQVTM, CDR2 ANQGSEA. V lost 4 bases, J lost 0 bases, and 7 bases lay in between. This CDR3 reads CSVGRISYNEQFF. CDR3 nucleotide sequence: TGCAGCGTTGGTCGAATCTCCTACAATGAGCAGTTCTTC.

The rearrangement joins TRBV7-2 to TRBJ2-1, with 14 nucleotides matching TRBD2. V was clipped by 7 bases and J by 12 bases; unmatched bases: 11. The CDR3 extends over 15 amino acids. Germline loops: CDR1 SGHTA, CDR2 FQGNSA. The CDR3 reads CASTFRLAGGPGQFF. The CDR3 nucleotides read TGTGCCAGCACCTTTCGACTAGCGGGAGGGCCGGGGCAGTTCTTC.